What follows is one T cell receptor beta chain and its context. This entry comes from a study of blood T cell repertoires in COVID-19. Deletions cut 10 bases from V and 4 bases from J, with 10 bases between. This CDR3 region has 11 residues. In germline, CDR1 is ENHRY, CDR2 SYGVKD. Using immunoSEQ multiplex PCR, the repertoire was profiled, and TCRdb retains in-frame clones only, with some absent. This sample has more than 150,000 clones, with about 86% found just once. V gene TRBV10-3 combines with J gene TRBJ1-2; the D gene is possibly TRBD1 (6 bases). This TCR was sampled from a man aged 55 to 70 with acute or convalescent COVID-19. The sequenced sample consisted of peripheral blood. In DNA, the CDR3 is TGTGCCACCGAGGGGGTCTATGGCTACACCTTC. Translating it yields CATEGVYGYTF.